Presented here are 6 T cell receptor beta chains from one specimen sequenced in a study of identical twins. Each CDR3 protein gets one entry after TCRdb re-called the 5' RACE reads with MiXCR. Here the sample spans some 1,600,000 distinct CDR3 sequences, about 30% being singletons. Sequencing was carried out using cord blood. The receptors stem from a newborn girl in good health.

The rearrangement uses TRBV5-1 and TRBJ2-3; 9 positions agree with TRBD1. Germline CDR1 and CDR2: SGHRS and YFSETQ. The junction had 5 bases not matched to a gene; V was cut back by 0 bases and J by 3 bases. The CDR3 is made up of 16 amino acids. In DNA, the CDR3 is TGCGCCAGCAGCTTGGGGCCGACAGGGGGAACAGATACGCAGTATTTT. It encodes CASSLGPTGGTDTQYF.

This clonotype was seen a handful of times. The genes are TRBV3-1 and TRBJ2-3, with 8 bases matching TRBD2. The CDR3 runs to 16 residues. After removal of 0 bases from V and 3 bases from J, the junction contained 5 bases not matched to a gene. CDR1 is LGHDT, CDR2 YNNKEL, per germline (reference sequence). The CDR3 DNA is TGTGCCAGCAGCCAAGATCCGGCTAGCGGGACAGATACGCAGTATTTT. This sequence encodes CASSQDPASGTDTQYF.

The CDR3 loop reads CASSLVGQGGTEAFF. CDR3 DNA sequence: TGTGCCAGCAGCTTAGTTGGGCAGGGAGGCACTGAAGCTTTCTTT. The chain couples TRBV7-2 to TRBJ1-1, with D maybe TRBD1 (5 bases). Germline V gives CDR1 SGHTA, CDR2 FQGNSA. Trimming took 1 base from V and 4 from J, leaving 13 bases between them. The CDR3 length is 15 residues.

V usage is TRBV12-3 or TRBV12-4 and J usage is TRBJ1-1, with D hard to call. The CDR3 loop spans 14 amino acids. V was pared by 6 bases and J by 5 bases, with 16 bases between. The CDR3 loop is CASSPSRHRTEAFF. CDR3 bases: TGTGCCAGCAGCCCATCGAGACACAGAACTGAAGCTTTCTTT.

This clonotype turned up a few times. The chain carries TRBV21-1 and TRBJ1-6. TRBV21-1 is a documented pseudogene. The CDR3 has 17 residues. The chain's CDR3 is CASSKASNSSSFSPLHF. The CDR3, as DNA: TGTGCCAGCAGCAAAGCGTCCAACAGTTCCTCCTTTTCACCCCTCCACTTT.

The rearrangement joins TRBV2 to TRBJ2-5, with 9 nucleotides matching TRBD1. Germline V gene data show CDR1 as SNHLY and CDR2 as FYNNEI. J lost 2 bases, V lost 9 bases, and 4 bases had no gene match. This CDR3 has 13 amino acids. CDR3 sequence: CASRQGVQETQYF. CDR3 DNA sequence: TGTGCCAGTCGACAGGGGGTGCAAGAGACCCAGTACTTC.